This T cell receptor beta chain came from a study of cytomegalovirus exposure and HLA in healthy donors. Overall study results and limits: Links to common viral pathogens appeared, in a later analysis, for several of the most significant clusters.

V dropped 7 bases and J dropped 7; count of bases not matched to a gene: 12. CDR1 is MDHEN and CDR2 is SYDVKM in the germline V gene. CDR3 size: 15 residues. The primer mix had 60 Vbeta and 13 Jbeta primers. Profiled with immunoSEQ multiplex PCR; TCRdb holds only in-frame clones, not every one. The sample contains 120,000 to 150,000 clones, roughly 87% of which appear only once. In the case of this clone: No antigen is known for it.

Sequences were obtained from PBMCs. V gene TRBV28 combines with J gene TRBJ1-2; 10 nucleotides agree with TRBD1. The clonotype comes from a man between 25 and 39 years old in good health and CMV-seropositive. CDR3 region: CASTTGGGDRGGYTF. For the CDR3, the DNA is TGTGCCAGCACCACGGGAGGGGGGGACAGGGGTGGCTACACCTTC.